This T cell receptor (beta chain) was recorded in a study of blood T cell repertoires in COVID-19. Study-wide context: T cells, B-cell-depleted T cells, or PBMCs supplied cDNA or gDNA.

The CDR3 runs to 14 residues. V lost 5 bases, J lost 1 base, and 11 bases lay in between. Germline values: CDR1 SNHLY, CDR2 FYNNEI. As originally analysed: The authors estimated nucleated cell counts from reference gene primer amplification. Only in-frame clones appear in the TCRdb table, and some are missing; sequencing was by immunoSEQ multiplex PCR. V, J and clone size derive from that table, while D and trimming were established from the DNA sequence. The sample lists about 250,000 clones, 82% seen once, with approximately 4.5% in the top ten. In this sample, this clone turned up once. This rearrangement joins TRBV2 to TRBJ1-1; D is ambiguous. This receptor was taken from a woman aged 70 to 79 with acute or convalescent COVID-19. Material: peripheral blood. CDR3 DNA sequence: TGTGCCAGCAGTCCCGGGTCAGAGAACACTGAAGCTTTCTTT. Amino acid sequence: CASSPGSENTEAFF.